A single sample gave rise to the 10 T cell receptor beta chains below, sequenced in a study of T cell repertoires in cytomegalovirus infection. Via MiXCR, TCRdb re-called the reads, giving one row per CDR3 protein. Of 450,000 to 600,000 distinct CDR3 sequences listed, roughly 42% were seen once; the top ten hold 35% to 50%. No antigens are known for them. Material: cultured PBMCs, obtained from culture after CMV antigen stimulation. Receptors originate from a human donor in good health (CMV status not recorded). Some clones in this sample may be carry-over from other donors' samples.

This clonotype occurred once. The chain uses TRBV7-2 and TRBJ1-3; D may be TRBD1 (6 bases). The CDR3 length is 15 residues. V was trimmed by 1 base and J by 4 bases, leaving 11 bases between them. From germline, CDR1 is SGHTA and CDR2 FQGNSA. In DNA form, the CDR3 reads TGTGCCAGCAGCTTAGACAGGGATAGGGGAAACACCATATATTTT. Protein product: CASSLDRDRGNTIYF.

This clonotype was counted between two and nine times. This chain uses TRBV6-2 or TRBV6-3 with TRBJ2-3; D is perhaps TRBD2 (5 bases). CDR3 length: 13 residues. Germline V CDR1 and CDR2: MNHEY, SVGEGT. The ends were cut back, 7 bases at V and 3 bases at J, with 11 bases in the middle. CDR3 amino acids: CASTSRTTDTQYF. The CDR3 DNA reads TGTGCCAGCACCAGCCGGACTACAGATACGCAGTATTTT.

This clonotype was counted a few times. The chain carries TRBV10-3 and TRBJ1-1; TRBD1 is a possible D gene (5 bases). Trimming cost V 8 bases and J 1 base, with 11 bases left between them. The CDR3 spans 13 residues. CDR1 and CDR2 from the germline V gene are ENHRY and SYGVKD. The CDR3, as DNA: TGTGCCATCGGAGCAGGGAGGAACACTGAAGCTTTCTTT. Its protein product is CAIGAGRNTEAFF.

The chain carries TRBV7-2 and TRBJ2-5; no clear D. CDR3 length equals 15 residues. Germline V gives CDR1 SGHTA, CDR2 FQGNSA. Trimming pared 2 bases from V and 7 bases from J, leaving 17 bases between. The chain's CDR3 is CASSLNYFPRGTQYF. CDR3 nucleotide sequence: TGTGCCAGCAGCTTAAATTACTTCCCTCGAGGGACCCAGTACTTC.

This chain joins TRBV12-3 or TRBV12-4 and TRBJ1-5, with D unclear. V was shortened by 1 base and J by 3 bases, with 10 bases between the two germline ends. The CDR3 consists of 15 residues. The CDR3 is CASSLGGGNNQPQHF. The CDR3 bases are TGTGCCAGCAGTTTAGGAGGAGGGAACAATCAGCCCCAGCATTTT.

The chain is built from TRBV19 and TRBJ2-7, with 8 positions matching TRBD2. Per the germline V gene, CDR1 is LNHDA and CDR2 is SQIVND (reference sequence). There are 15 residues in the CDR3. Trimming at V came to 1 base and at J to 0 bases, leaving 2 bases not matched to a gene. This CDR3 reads CASSIVLADSYEQYF. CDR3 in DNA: TGTGCCAGTAGTATAGTACTAGCGGACTCCTACGAGCAGTACTTC.

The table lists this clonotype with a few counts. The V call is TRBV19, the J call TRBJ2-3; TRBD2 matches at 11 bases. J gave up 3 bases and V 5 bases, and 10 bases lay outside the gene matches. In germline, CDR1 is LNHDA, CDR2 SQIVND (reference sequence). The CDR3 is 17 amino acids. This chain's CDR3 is CASSQLAGEPGTDTQYF. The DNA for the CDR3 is TGTGCCAGTAGTCAACTAGCGGGGGAACCGGGTACAGATACGCAGTATTTT.

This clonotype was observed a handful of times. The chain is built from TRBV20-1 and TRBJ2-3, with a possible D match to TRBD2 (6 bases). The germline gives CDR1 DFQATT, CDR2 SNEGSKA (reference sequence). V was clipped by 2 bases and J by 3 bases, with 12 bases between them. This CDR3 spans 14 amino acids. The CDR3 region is CSARLASVTDTQYF. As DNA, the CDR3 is TGCAGTGCTAGACTCGCTAGCGTGACAGATACGCAGTATTTT.

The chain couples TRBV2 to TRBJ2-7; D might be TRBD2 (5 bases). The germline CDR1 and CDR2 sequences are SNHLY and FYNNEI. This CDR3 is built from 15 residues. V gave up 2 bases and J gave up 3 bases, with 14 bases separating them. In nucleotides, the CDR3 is TGTGCCAGCAGTGAACGGACGCCGGACTTCTACGAGCAGTACTTC. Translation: CASSERTPDFYEQYF. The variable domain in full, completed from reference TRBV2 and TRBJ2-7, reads EPEVTQTPSHQVTQMGQEVILRCVPISNHLYFYWYRQILGQKVEFLVSFYNNEISEKSEIFDDQFSVERPDGSNFTLKIRSTKLEDSAMYFCASSERTPDFYEQYFGPGTRLTVT.

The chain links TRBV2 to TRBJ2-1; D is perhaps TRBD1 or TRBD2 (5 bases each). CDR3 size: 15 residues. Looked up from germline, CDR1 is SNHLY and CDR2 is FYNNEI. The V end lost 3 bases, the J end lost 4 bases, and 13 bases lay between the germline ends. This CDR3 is CASSERGGAYNEQFF. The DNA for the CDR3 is TGTGCCAGCAGTGAGCGTGGGGGAGCGTACAATGAGCAGTTCTTC.